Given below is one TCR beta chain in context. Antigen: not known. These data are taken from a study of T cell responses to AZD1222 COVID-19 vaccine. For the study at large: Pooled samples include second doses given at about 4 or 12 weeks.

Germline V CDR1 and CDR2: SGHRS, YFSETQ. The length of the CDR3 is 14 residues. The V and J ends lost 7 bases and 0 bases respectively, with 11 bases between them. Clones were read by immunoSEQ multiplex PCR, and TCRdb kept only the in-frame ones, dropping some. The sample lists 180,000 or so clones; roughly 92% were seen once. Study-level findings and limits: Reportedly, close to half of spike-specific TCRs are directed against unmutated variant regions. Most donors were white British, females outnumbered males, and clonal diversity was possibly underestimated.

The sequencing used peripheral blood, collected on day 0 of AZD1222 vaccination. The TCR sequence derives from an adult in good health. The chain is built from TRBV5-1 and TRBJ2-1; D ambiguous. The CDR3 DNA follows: TGCGCCAGCCGCCCGGGTAGCTCCTACAATGAGCAGTTCTTC. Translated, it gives CASRPGSSYNEQFF.